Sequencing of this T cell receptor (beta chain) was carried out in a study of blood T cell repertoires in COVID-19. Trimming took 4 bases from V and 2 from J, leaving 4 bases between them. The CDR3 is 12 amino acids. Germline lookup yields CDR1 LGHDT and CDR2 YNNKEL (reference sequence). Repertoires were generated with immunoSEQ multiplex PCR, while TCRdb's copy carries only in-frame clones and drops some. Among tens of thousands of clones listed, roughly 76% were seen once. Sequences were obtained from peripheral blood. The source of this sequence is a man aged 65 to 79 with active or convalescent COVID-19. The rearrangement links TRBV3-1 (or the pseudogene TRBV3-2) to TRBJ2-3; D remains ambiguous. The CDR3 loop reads CASSPYTDTQYF. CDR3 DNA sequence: TGTGCCAGCAGCCCGTACACAGATACGCAGTATTTT.